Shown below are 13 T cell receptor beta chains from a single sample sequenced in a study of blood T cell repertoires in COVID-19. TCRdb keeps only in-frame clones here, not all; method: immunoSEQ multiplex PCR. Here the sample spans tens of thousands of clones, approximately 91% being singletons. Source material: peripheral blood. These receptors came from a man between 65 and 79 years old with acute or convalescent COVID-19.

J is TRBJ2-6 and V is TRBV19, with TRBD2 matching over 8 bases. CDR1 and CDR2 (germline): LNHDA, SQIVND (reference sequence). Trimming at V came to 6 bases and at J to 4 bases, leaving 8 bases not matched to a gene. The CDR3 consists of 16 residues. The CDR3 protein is CASSPGRADGANVLTF. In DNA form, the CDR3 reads TGTGCCAGTAGCCCCGGGAGGGCAGACGGGGCCAACGTCCTGACTTTC. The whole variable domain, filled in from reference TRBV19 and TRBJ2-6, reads DGGITQSPKYLFRKEGQNVTLSCEQNLNHDAMYWYRQDPGQGLRLIYYSQIVNDFQKGDIAEGYSVSREKKESFPLTVTSAQKNPTAFYLCASSPGRADGANVLTFGAGSRLTVL.

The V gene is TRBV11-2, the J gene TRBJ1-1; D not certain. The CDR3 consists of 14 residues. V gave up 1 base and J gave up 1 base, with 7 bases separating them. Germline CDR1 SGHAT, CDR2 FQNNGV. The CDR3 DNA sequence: TGTGCCAGCAGCTTAGGCCGGAGGAACACTGAAGCTTTCTTT. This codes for CASSLGRRNTEAFF.

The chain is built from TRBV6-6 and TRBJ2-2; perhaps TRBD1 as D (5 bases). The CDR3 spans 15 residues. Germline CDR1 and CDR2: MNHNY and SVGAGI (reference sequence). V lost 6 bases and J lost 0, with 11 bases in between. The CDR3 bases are TGTGCCAGCAGAGAACAGGTCGCGAACACCGGGGAGCTGTTTTTT. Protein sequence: CASREQVANTGELFF.

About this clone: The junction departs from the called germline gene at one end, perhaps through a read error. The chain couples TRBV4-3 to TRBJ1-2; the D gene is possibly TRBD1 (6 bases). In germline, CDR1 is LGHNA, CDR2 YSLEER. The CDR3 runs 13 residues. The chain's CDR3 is CASSPTRGDGYTF. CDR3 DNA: TGCGCCAGCAGCCCCACCAGGGGCGATGGTTACACCTTC.

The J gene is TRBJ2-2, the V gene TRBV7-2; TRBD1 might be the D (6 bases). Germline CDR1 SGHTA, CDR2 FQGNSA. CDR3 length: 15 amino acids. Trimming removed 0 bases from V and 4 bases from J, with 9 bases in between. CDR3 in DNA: TGTGCCAGCAGCTTAGCGCGAGGGGGCACCGGGGAGCTGTTTTTT. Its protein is CASSLARGGTGELFF. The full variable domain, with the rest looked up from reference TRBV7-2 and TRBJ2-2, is GAGVSQSPSNKVTEKGKDVELRCDPISGHTALYWYRQSLGQGLEFLIYFQGNSAPDKSGLPSDRFSAERTGGSVSTLTIQRTQQEDSAVYLCASSLARGGTGELFFGEGSRLTVL.

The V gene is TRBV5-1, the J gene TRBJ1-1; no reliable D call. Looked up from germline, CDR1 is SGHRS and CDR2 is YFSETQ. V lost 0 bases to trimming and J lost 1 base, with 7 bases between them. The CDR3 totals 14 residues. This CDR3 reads CASSLEQTNTEAFF. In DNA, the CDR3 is TGCGCCAGCAGCTTGGAACAGACGAACACTGAAGCTTTCTTT.

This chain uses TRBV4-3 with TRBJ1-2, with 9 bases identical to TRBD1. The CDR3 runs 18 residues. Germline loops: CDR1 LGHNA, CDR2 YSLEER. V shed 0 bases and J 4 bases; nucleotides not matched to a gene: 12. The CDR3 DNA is TGCGCCAGCAGCCAAGATCTAGCGACAGGGGGTTATGGCTATGGCTACACCTTC. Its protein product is CASSQDLATGGYGYGYTF.

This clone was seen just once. CDR3 DNA sequence: TGTGCCAGCAGCTGGACAGGGGAAGGTGGCTACACCTTC. Protein sequence: CASSWTGEGGYTF. The chain couples TRBV5-5 to TRBJ1-2; TRBD1 matches at 9 bases. Germline-derived CDR1 and CDR2 are SGHKS and YYEKEE (reference sequence). There are 13 residues in the CDR3. The trim removed 3 bases at V and 7 bases at J, leaving 4 bases unmatched.

CDR3 protein: CASSLIPGNSGNTIYF. CDR3 nucleotides: TGTGCCAGCAGCTTGATTCCAGGCAACTCTGGAAACACCATATATTTT. The rearrangement links TRBV5-6 to TRBJ1-3; D is undetermined. The CDR3 is made up of 16 amino acids. Germline lookup yields CDR1 SGHDT and CDR2 YYEEEE. V was trimmed by 1 base and J by 0 bases, leaving 11 bases between them.

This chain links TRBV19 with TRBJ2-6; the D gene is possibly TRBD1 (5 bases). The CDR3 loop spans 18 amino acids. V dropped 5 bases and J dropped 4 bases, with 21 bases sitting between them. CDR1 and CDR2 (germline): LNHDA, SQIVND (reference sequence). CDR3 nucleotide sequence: TGTGCCAGTAGTCGACAGAGCCAACAGTCTGTGGGGGCCAACGTCCTGACTTTC. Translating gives CASSRQSQQSVGANVLTF.

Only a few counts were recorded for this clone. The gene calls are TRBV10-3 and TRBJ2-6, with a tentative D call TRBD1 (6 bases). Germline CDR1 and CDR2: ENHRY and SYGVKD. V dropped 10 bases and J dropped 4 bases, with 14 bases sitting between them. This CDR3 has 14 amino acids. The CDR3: CATAGAGGANVLTF. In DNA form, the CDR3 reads TGTGCCACGGCAGGGGCGGGCGGGGCCAACGTCCTGACTTTC.

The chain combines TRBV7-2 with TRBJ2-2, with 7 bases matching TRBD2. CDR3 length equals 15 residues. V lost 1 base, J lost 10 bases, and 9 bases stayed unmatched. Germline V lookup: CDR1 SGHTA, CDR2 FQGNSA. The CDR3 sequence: CASSLVGGFAEELFF. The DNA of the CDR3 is TGTGCCAGCAGCTTAGTGGGGGGGTTCGCGGAGGAGCTGTTTTTT. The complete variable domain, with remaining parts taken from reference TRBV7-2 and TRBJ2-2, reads GAGVSQSPSNKVTEKGKDVELRCDPISGHTALYWYRQSLGQGLEFLIYFQGNSAPDKSGLPSDRFSAERTGGSVSTLTIQRTQQEDSAVYLCASSLVGGFAEELFFGEGSRLTVL.

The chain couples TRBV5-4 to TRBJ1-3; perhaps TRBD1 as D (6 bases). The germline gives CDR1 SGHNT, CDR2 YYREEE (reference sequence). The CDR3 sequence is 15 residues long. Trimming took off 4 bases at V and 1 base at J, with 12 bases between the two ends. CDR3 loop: CASSRGGFSGNTIYF. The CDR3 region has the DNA TGTGCCAGCAGCCGTGGGGGCTTTTCTGGAAACACCATATATTTT.